These 28 T cell receptor beta chains were all obtained from the same sample, sequenced in a study of shared clonotypes between healthy human individuals. CD45RO-negative cells were positively selected for CCR7, leaving out terminally differentiated effector memory CD45RA+ cells. The repertoire was sequenced with immunoSEQ multiplex PCR; TCRdb's copy has only in-frame clones and lacks some. The table records about 1,800,000 clones, about 94% of them present only once. Sequencing was performed on naive CD8+ T cells sorted from blood. Every receptor here comes from a man between 18 and 29 years old in good health.

The genes are TRBV9 and TRBJ2-3; 8 positions agree with TRBD2. This CDR3 spans 18 amino acids. CDR1 SGDLS and CDR2 YYNGEE come from the germline V gene. V trimming: 0 bases; J trimming: 4 bases; junction bases outside the gene matches: 13. CDR3 amino acids: CASSVEAGADTPPDTQYF. The CDR3 DNA is TGTGCCAGCAGCGTAGAAGCGGGAGCCGACACCCCCCCAGATACGCAGTATTTT.

The V call is TRBV6-5, the J call TRBJ1-2; D is uncertain. The V end was cut by 2 bases, the J end by 6 bases, with 16 bases between. Germline loops: CDR1 MNHEY, CDR2 SVGAGI. The CDR3 is 15 amino acids. CDR3 DNA sequence: TGTGCCAGCAGTTACGACTTATCAGAGAAAGATGGCTACACCTTC. This encodes CASSYDLSEKDGYTF.

The V and J genes are TRBV7-9 and TRBJ2-2; maybe TRBD2 (6 bases). CDR1 and CDR2 (germline): SEHNR, FQNEAQ (reference sequence). Trimming removed 1 base at V and 2 bases at J, with 14 bases between. CDR3 length equals 17 residues. CDR3 region: CASSLGSEGINTGELFF. The DNA of the CDR3 is TGTGCCAGCAGCTTAGGTTCGGAGGGGATAAACACCGGGGAGCTGTTTTTT.

The gene calls are TRBV7-9 and TRBJ1-1; the D gene is possibly TRBD1 (5 bases). The CDR3 spans 13 residues. The germline V gene has CDR1 SEHNR and CDR2 FQNEAQ (reference sequence). V lost 4 bases and J lost 7, with 13 bases in between. The CDR3: CASSSGTSVEAFF. DNA of the CDR3: TGTGCCAGCAGCTCCGGGACGTCGGTTGAAGCTTTCTTT. Complete variable domain (other parts from reference TRBV7-9 and TRBJ1-1): DTGVSQNPRHKITKRGQNVTFRCDPISEHNRLYWYRQTLGQGPEFLTYFQNEAQLEKSRLLSDRFSAERPKGSFSTLEIQRTEQGDSAMYLCASSSGTSVEAFFGQGTRLTVV.

This chain uses TRBV15 with TRBJ2-2; 10 bases match TRBD2. Looked up from germline, CDR1 is LNHNV and CDR2 is YYDKDF (reference sequence). This CDR3 is 20 amino acids long. The junction had 22 bases not matched to a gene; V was cut back by 5 bases and J by 7 bases. CDR3 loop: CATSGPTADPSGSLGGELFF. CDR3 sequence (DNA): TGTGCCACCAGCGGACCCACCGCTGACCCTAGCGGGAGCTTGGGCGGGGAGCTGTTTTTT.

Points on this clone: The same CDR3 can be traced to other DNA sequences in this sample. The genes are TRBV27 and TRBJ2-6; D gene unclear. The CDR3 has 14 residues. Germline V gene lookup returns CDR1 MNHEY and CDR2 SMNVEV (reference sequence). Trimming removed 5 bases from V and 0 bases from J, with 5 bases in between. DNA for the CDR3: TGTGCCAGCAGTCCTCTCTCTGGGGCCAACGTCCTGACTTTC. It codes for CASSPLSGANVLTF.

The V gene is TRBV19, the J gene TRBJ2-7, with unresolved D. The CDR3 extends over 14 amino acids. CDR1 and CDR2 (germline): LNHDA, SQIVND (reference sequence). Trimming removed 6 bases from V and 2 bases from J, with 14 bases in between. CDR3 nucleotides: TGTGCCAGTAGGTTTAGGGATATCGCCTACGAGCAGTACTTC. Translation: CASRFRDIAYEQYF.

As regards this clone: In the same sample, other DNA sequences code for this CDR3. The chain carries TRBV11-2 and TRBJ2-3; D is undetermined. V gave up 3 bases and J gave up 2 bases, with 3 bases separating them. Germline lookup yields CDR1 SGHAT and CDR2 FQNNGV. The CDR3 contains 12 residues. This CDR3 is CASSFPTDTQYF. The CDR3 coding sequence is TGTGCCAGCAGCTTCCCCACAGATACGCAGTATTTT.

With respect to this clone: Different DNA sequences within this sample yield the same CDR3. J is TRBJ2-7 and V is TRBV28; TRBD2 might be the D (5 bases). The germline CDR1 and CDR2 sequences are MDHEN and SYDVKM. The CDR3 runs 13 residues. The V and J ends lost 3 bases and 4 bases respectively, with 10 bases between them. CDR3 in DNA: TGTGCCAGCAGTTTGAGAGGGCCATACGAGCAGTACTTC. This gives the protein CASSLRGPYEQYF.

The chain carries TRBV6-1 and TRBJ2-7; a weak D match, TRBD1 (6 bases). The V end was cut by 8 bases, the J end by 3 bases, with 20 bases between. CDR1 and CDR2 from the germline V gene are MNHNS and SASEGT. The CDR3 spans 15 residues. The CDR3 spells CASSRGRTFNYEQYF. Here the CDR3 DNA reads TGTGCCAGCTCCAGGGGACGGACCTTTAACTACGAGCAGTACTTC.

The gene calls are TRBV13 and TRBJ2-1; 7 bases align to TRBD1. The CDR3 is 15 amino acids. The germline gives CDR1 PRHDT, CDR2 FYEKMQ (reference sequence). V trimming: 5 bases; J trimming: 8 bases; junction bases outside the gene matches: 12. The CDR3 bases are TGTGCCAGCAGCCACCGGGACCCCCAGGGGGATGAGCAGTTCTTC. Its translation is CASSHRDPQGDEQFF.

The chain joins TRBV5-6 to TRBJ1-1; D is undetermined. CDR3 length equals 14 residues. Trimming left V 6 bases short and J 4 bases short, with 16 bases between. Germline CDR1 reads SGHDT; CDR2 reads YYEEEE. In DNA, the CDR3 is TGTGCCAGCAACCTACTGATTTCGGGCACTGAAGCTTTCTTT. Translated, it gives CASNLLISGTEAFF.

The chain uses TRBV12-5 and TRBJ2-2; D remains unclear. CDR3 length equals 11 residues. Germline-derived CDR1 and CDR2 are LGHNT and FRNRAP. The germline V and J ends were trimmed by 3 bases and 5 bases, with 1 base remaining between them. CDR3 bases: TGTGCTAGTGGTTTAACCGGGGAGCTGTTTTTT. It translates to CASGLTGELFF.

This clone is a singleton in its sample. This specimen includes other DNA sequences encoding the same CDR3. This chain links TRBV19 with TRBJ2-7, with a tentative D call TRBD2 (6 bases). Germline CDR1 LNHDA, CDR2 SQIVND (reference sequence). The V end was cut by 5 bases, the J end by 3 bases, with 14 bases between. CDR3 length: 14 residues. As DNA, the CDR3 is TGTGCCAGTAGTGCCGGGACTGGAGGCTACGAGCAGTACTTC. It encodes CASSAGTGGYEQYF.

The chain joins TRBV9 to TRBJ2-3, with 13 bases lining up with TRBD2. The V and J ends lost 2 bases and 6 bases, in that order; junction bases with no gene match: 12. Germline V gene lookup returns CDR1 SGDLS and CDR2 YYNGEE. The CDR3 spans 18 residues. Written as DNA, the CDR3 is TGTGCCAGCAGCGTGAGACTAGCGGGAGGCGATATCACGGATACGCAGTATTTT. Its protein product is CASSVRLAGGDITDTQYF.

This clone was found a few times. The same CDR3 also results from other DNA sequences found in this sample. This chain joins TRBV4-1 and TRBJ1-1; no clear D. V lost 1 base, J lost 4 bases, and 7 bases lay in between. The CDR3 is 13 residues long. In germline, CDR1 is MGHRA, CDR2 YSYEKL. The chain's CDR3 is CASSQGPGTEAFF. CDR3 nucleotide sequence: TGCGCCAGCAGCCAAGGGCCTGGCACTGAAGCTTTCTTT.

This clone was seen just once. V is TRBV19 and J is TRBJ2-7; maybe TRBD1 (5 bases). The CDR3 has 14 residues. V lost 3 bases to trimming and J lost 2 bases, with 11 bases between them. Germline-derived CDR1 and CDR2 are LNHDA and SQIVND (reference sequence). In DNA, the CDR3 is TGTGCCAGTAGTATCACAGGCTACACCTACGAGCAGTACTTC. It translates to CASSITGYTYEQYF.

The J gene is TRBJ2-1, the V gene TRBV14; 7 bases are a match to TRBD2. CDR1 is SGHDN and CDR2 is FVKESK in the germline V gene. The junction had 2 bases not matched to a gene; V was cut back by 0 bases and J by 3 bases. CDR3 length: 15 amino acids. Here the CDR3 reads CASSQEAGNYNEQFF. CDR3 nucleotide sequence: TGTGCCAGCAGCCAAGAAGCGGGGAACTACAATGAGCAGTTCTTC.

The rearrangement joins TRBV7-2 to TRBJ2-5; D call uncertain. The CDR3 has 13 residues. The V gene's germline CDR1 is SGHTA and CDR2 FQGNSA. The V and J ends lost 5 bases and 5 bases respectively, with 12 bases between them. CDR3 coding DNA: TGTGCCAGCAGCCTAATCCCCGGGGAGACCCAGTACTTC. This codes for CASSLIPGETQYF. Full variable domain (outside the CDR3, taken from reference TRBV7-2 and TRBJ2-5): GAGVSQSPSNKVTEKGKDVELRCDPISGHTALYWYRQSLGQGLEFLIYFQGNSAPDKSGLPSDRFSAERTGGSVSTLTIQRTQQEDSAVYLCASSLIPGETQYFGPGTRLLVL.

The V and J genes are TRBV5-1 and TRBJ1-1; 7 bases map to TRBD1. The V gene end was trimmed by 4 bases and the J gene end by 1 base; junction bases not matched to a gene: 7. The CDR3 extends over 15 amino acids. In germline, CDR1 is SGHRS, CDR2 YFSETQ. This chain's CDR3 is CASSPYEGANTEAFF. DNA for the CDR3: TGCGCCAGCAGCCCTTACGAGGGGGCGAACACTGAAGCTTTCTTT.

With respect to this clone: Other nucleotide sequences in the sample specify the same CDR3. The V gene is TRBV4-1, the J gene TRBJ2-5; D remains ambiguous. Trimming removed 2 bases at V and 5 bases at J, with 3 bases between. Germline-derived CDR1 and CDR2 are MGHRA and YSYEKL. This CDR3 is built from 11 residues. The CDR3 region has the DNA TGCGCCAGCAGCCAAACGGAGACCCAGTACTTC. This translates into CASSQTETQYF.

The genes are TRBV5-6 and TRBJ2-3; D is perhaps TRBD2 (6 bases). Germline V gene sequence: CDR1 SGHDT, CDR2 YYEEEE. CDR3 size: 15 residues. V gave up 4 bases and J gave up 6 bases, with 18 bases separating them. This chain's CDR3 is CASSPRLGHVDTQYF. CDR3 DNA: TGTGCCAGCAGCCCGCGACTAGGTCACGTCGATACGCAGTATTTT. The whole variable domain, remainder taken from reference TRBV5-6 and TRBJ2-3, is DAGVTQSPTHLIKTRGQQVTLRCSPKSGHDTVSWYQQALGQGPQFIFQYYEEEERQRGNFPDRFSGHQFPNYSSELNVNALLLGDSALYLCASSPRLGHVDTQYFGPGTRLTVL.

The DNA for the CDR3 is TGTGCCAGTAGCCACGACGGCTATGGCTACACCTTC. Its protein product is CASSHDGYGYTF. This chain connects TRBV19 to TRBJ1-2; D unresolved. CDR3 size: 12 residues. Trimming took 6 bases from V and 4 from J, leaving 9 bases between them. Germline assignment: CDR1 LNHDA and CDR2 SQIVND (reference sequence).

The V gene is TRBV25-1, the J gene TRBJ2-5; D unresolved. Germline V lookup: CDR1 MGHDK, CDR2 SYGVNS. The CDR3 totals 12 residues. V gave up 5 bases and J gave up 5 bases, with 9 bases separating them. The CDR3 DNA sequence: TGTGCCAGCAGTTTGGCAGGCGAGACCCAGTACTTC. Its protein is CASSLAGETQYF.

The chain employs TRBV25-1 and TRBJ1-1; the D gene is possibly TRBD1 (5 bases). CDR1 is MGHDK and CDR2 is SYGVNS in the germline V gene. Trimming shortened V by 8 bases and J by 7 bases, and 20 bases separated the two germline ends. This CDR3 is 14 amino acids long. The CDR3 sequence: CASAHGGRRDEAFF. The CDR3 nucleotides read TGTGCCAGCGCCCATGGGGGGAGGAGGGATGAAGCTTTCTTT. The variable domain in full, completed from reference TRBV25-1 and TRBJ1-1, reads EADIYQTPRYLVIGTGKKITLECSQTMGHDKMYWYQQDPGMELHLIHYSYGVNSTEKGDLSSESTVSRIRTEHFPLTLESARPSHTSQYLCASAHGGRRDEAFFGQGTRLTVV.

This chain uses TRBV2 with TRBJ2-5; 9 positions agree with TRBD2. CDR1 and CDR2 (germline): SNHLY, FYNNEI. Trimming took 1 base from V and 0 from J; bases not matched to a gene: 6. The CDR3 length is 17 residues. CDR3 amino acids: CASSEGVTSGDQETQYF. The CDR3 bases are TGTGCCAGCAGTGAAGGGGTGACTAGCGGTGACCAAGAGACCCAGTACTTC.

The chain joins TRBV25-1 to TRBJ1-2; D perhaps matches TRBD1 (6 bases). The V end lost 4 bases, the J end lost 4 bases, and 16 bases lay between the germline ends. This CDR3 has 15 amino acids. Germline loops: CDR1 MGHDK, CDR2 SYGVNS. Here the CDR3 DNA reads TGTGCCAGCAGTGCCCTCCGGACAGCCTCCTATGGCTACACCTTC. Protein: CASSALRTASYGYTF.

This clone has just one count. J is TRBJ2-2 and V is TRBV30, with 9 bases that match TRBD2. V dropped 2 bases and J dropped 5; count of bases not matched to a gene: 9. CDR1 and CDR2 from the germline V gene are GTSNPN and SVGIG (reference sequence). The CDR3 runs to 16 residues. Here the CDR3 reads CAWSFNSGRWTGELFF. The CDR3 DNA sequence: TGTGCCTGGAGTTTCAATAGCGGGAGATGGACCGGGGAGCTGTTTTTT.